Sequencing of this TCR beta chain was carried out in a study of T cells in Graves' hyperthyroidism and ophthalmopathy. Amplification of TCR beta CDR3 regions was performed using RNA transcripts as template. The HTBI primer set drove a first-round RT-PCR of the TCR CDR3. TCRdb re-derived calls from the multiplex PCR reads in MiXCR, one entry per CDR3 protein. In the table there are approximately 370,000 distinct CDR3 sequences, about 18% of which are singletons. Uncontrolled infection, other autoimmune disease, pregnancy or lactation excluded patients. Orbital computed tomography, thyroid ultrasound, serum thyroxine and TRAb, and clinical symptoms together informed the diagnoses. The sample, blood from the first hyperthyroidism diagnosis, precedes any ophthalmopathy symptoms. This sample holds PBMCs from less than 11 ml fresh peripheral blood. The junction had 4 bases not matched to a gene; V was cut back by 5 bases and J by 0 bases. Germline CDR1 is SQVTM and CDR2 is ANQGSEA. The CDR3 spans 13 residues.

The clonotype originates from a woman aged 25 to 39 with Graves' hyperthyroidism that later progressed to Graves' ophthalmopathy. The V and J genes are TRBV29-1 and TRBJ2-7; 7 bases fit TRBD1. Source material: blood. The CDR3 DNA sequence: TGCAGCGTTTTGACAGGGATCTCCTACGAGCAGTACTTC. It specifies CSVLTGISYEQYF.